The entry below gives a single TCR beta chain sequence along with its context. Reverse transcription of 0.5 to 1 ug RNA was performed with random hexamers. One entry per CDR3 protein, called by TCRdb with MiXCR from the immunoSEQ multiplex PCR reads. The sample lists about 150,000 distinct CDR3 sequences; roughly 95% were seen once. This sample is drawn from a study of CD8 T cells in Susac syndrome. Sequencing of TCR beta covered CD8+ and CD4+ T cells obtained from blood. The CDR3 totals 15 residues. V was pared by 4 bases and J by 6 bases, with 9 bases of the junction left unmatched. Germline V gene lookup returns CDR1 MDHEN and CDR2 SYDVKM.

Sequenced material: CD4+ T cells from PBMCs. V gene TRBV28 combines with J gene TRBJ1-2; 9 bases are a match to TRBD1. The receptor comes from a human donor with Susac syndrome. CDR3 DNA sequence: TGTGCCAGCAGTTCGTGGGACAGGGTGGCCCATGGCTACACCTTC. Protein: CASSSWDRVAHGYTF.